The 5 T cell receptor beta chains reported below all come from one sample, sequenced in a study of T cell repertoires in cytomegalovirus infection. From the reads, TCRdb called clonotypes with MiXCR, one entry per CDR3 protein. This table holds fewer than 550,000 distinct CDR3 sequences, 26% found once. Material: PBMCs. The receptors stem from a human donor in good health (CMV status not recorded). Some clones in this sample may be carry-over from other donors' samples.

CDR3 amino acids: CASSYSKQGGYTF. The CDR3, as DNA: TGTGCCAGCAGTTACTCGAAACAGGGAGGCTACACCTTC. This chain uses TRBV6-2 or TRBV6-3 with TRBJ1-2; weak D call: TRBD1 (6 bases). Trimming pared 0 bases from V and 8 bases from J, leaving 10 bases between. CDR3 length: 13 residues. CDR1 and CDR2 (germline): MNHEY, SVGEGT.

The rearrangement links TRBV3-1 to TRBJ1-3; D gene unclear. CDR1 and CDR2 from the germline V gene are LGHDT and YNNKEL (reference sequence). The V gene lost 1 base and the J gene lost 0 bases, with 7 bases spanning the gap. This CDR3 region has 15 residues. This chain's CDR3 is CASSQGLDSGNTIYF. For the CDR3, the DNA is TGTGCCAGCAGCCAAGGACTAGACTCTGGAAACACCATATATTTT.

This clonotype was seen at least ten times. The V call is TRBV7-2, the J call TRBJ2-6, with 7 nucleotides matching TRBD2. The CDR3 sequence is 18 residues long. CDR1 and CDR2 (germline): SGHTA, FQGNSA. The junction had 14 bases not matched to a gene; V was cut back by 5 bases and J by 4 bases. In nucleotides, the CDR3 is TGTGCCAGCAGCCCCAAAGGGGCGGGAGCTATGGGGGCCAACGTCCTGACTTTC. This encodes CASSPKGAGAMGANVLTF.

The chain joins TRBV6-2 or TRBV6-3 to TRBJ2-3; 12 bases are a match to TRBD2. J lost 4 bases, V lost 0 bases, and 2 bases had no gene match. The CDR3 is 16 residues long. Per germline, CDR1 MNHEY and CDR2 SVGEGT. In DNA form, the CDR3 reads TGTGCCAGCAGTTACTCGCTAGCGGGAGGGTCAGATACGCAGTATTTT. It specifies CASSYSLAGGSDTQYF.

The chain joins TRBV11-3 to TRBJ2-1; TRBD2 agrees at 9 bases. CDR3 length: 15 residues. Germline CDR1 SGHNT, CDR2 YENEEA. With 6 bases clipped from V and 6 bases from J, the junction kept 9 bases outside the gene matches. CDR3 region: CASSRAGGKLNEQFF. The CDR3 nucleotides read TGTGCCAGCAGTCGGGCGGGAGGGAAACTCAATGAGCAGTTCTTC.